Below, 32 T cell receptor beta chains from the same sample are listed, as sequenced in a study of blood T cell repertoires in COVID-19. Clones were read by immunoSEQ multiplex PCR, and TCRdb kept only the in-frame ones, dropping some. The sample lists about 260,000 clones; roughly nine tenths were seen once. What was sequenced was peripheral blood. The source is a man aged 35-49 years who had recovered from COVID-19.

V usage is TRBV18 and J usage is TRBJ2-7, with D possibly being TRBD1 (6 bases). Trimming stripped 3 bases from V and 0 bases from J, with 9 bases between. The CDR3 sequence is 14 residues long. Germline lookup yields CDR1 KGHSH and CDR2 LQKENI. CDR3 nucleotide sequence: TGTGCCAGCTCACCGATACAGGGCTCCTACGAGCAGTACTTC. It codes for CASSPIQGSYEQYF.

V usage is TRBV7-3 and J usage is TRBJ1-3; the match to TRBD1 covers 7 bases. This CDR3 contains 17 residues. Losses at the gene ends were 5 bases for V and 1 base for J; bases not matched to a gene: 11. Germline V gives CDR1 SGHTA, CDR2 FQGTGA. The CDR3: CASSPSPPTGSGNTIYF. Here the CDR3 DNA reads TGTGCCAGCAGCCCCTCGCCCCCGACAGGGTCTGGAAACACCATATATTTT.

This chain connects TRBV15 to TRBJ2-7; 9 bases map to TRBD2. V lost 1 base to trimming and J lost 3 bases; unmatched junction nucleotides: 4. Germline V CDR1 and CDR2: LNHNV, YYDKDF (reference sequence). CDR3 length: 15 amino acids. The CDR3 DNA reads as TGTGCCACCAGCAGAGGAAGCGGGGGGTACTACGAGCAGTACTTC. As protein: CATSRGSGGYYEQYF.

The chain employs TRBV10-3 and TRBJ2-7; weak D call: TRBD1 (6 bases). The germline gives CDR1 ENHRY, CDR2 SYGVKD. The CDR3 has 18 amino acids. The V gene lost 2 bases and the J gene lost 6 bases, with 26 bases spanning the gap. The CDR3 bases are TGTGCCATCAGTGAGCCGCACGAGGGGGACCCGTTTCTCGGCGAGCAGTACTTC. Protein: CAISEPHEGDPFLGEQYF.

This chain uses TRBV18 with TRBJ2-5; no reliable D call. This CDR3 spans 14 amino acids. The V end lost 3 bases, the J end lost 0 bases, and 8 bases lay between the germline ends. Germline CDR1 reads KGHSH; CDR2 reads LQKENI. Here the CDR3 DNA reads TGTGCCAGCTCACCCCTCAGGAACCAAGAGACCCAGTACTTC. This encodes CASSPLRNQETQYF. Complete variable domain (other parts from reference TRBV18 and TRBJ2-5): NAGVMQNPRHLVRRRGQEARLRCSPMKGHSHVYWYRQLPEEGLKFMVYLQKENIIDESGMPKERFSAEFPKEGPSILRIQQVVRGDSAAYFCASSPLRNQETQYFGPGTRLLVL.

The J gene is TRBJ1-1, the V gene TRBV3-1 (or the pseudogene TRBV3-2); no firm D call. In germline, CDR1 is LGHDT, CDR2 YNNKEL (reference sequence). This CDR3 comprises 12 residues. V gave up 1 base and J gave up 4 bases, with 4 bases separating them. CDR3 amino acids: CASSQGSTEAFF. The CDR3 nucleotides read TGTGCCAGCAGCCAAGGGAGCACTGAAGCTTTCTTT.

V gene TRBV6-2 or TRBV6-3 combines with J gene TRBJ1-2; no clear D. Trimming removed 5 bases at V and 3 bases at J, with 10 bases between. Germline values: CDR1 MNHEY, CDR2 SVGEGT. CDR3 size: 13 residues. CDR3 sequence reads: CASSPYSDYGYTF. The CDR3 DNA follows: TGTGCCAGCAGTCCCTATAGTGACTATGGCTACACCTTC.

The J gene is TRBJ2-7, the V gene TRBV7-9, with a weak D call TRBD1 (6 bases). Trimming pared 2 bases from V and 5 bases from J, leaving 19 bases between. The CDR3 runs to 16 residues. Germline V gene lookup returns CDR1 SEHNR and CDR2 FQNEAQ (reference sequence). CDR3 DNA: TGTGCCAGCAGCTTACTGGGCAGGGGAAAAAACAACGAGCAGTACTTC. This codes for CASSLLGRGKNNEQYF.

The chain couples TRBV10-2 to TRBJ2-3, with TRBD2 as a possible D gene (6 bases). Germline CDR1 and CDR2: WSHSY and SAAADI. Trimming pared 0 bases from V and 6 bases from J, leaving 13 bases between. This CDR3 has 15 amino acids. The CDR3, as DNA: TGCGCCAGCAGTGAGTCCCCTGCTAGCGTGGATACGCAGTATTTT. Residues: CASSESPASVDTQYF.

This chain connects TRBV5-1 to TRBJ2-3; 8 nucleotides align to TRBD2. The ends lost 0 bases at V and 2 bases at J; junction bases unmatched: 8. This CDR3 contains 17 residues. Germline V lookup: CDR1 SGHRS, CDR2 YFSETQ. Written as DNA, the CDR3 is TGCGCCAGCAGCTTGGGTATTAGCGGGGCAAACACAGATACGCAGTATTTT. Protein product: CASSLGISGANTDTQYF.

The chain is built from TRBV5-1 and TRBJ2-1, with a possible D match to TRBD1 (6 bases). Germline loops: CDR1 SGHRS, CDR2 YFSETQ. The ends were cut back, 5 bases at V and 5 bases at J, with 14 bases in the middle. CDR3 size: 14 residues. The DNA for the CDR3 is TGCGCCAGCAGTTCCGGGACATCTGACAATGAGCAGTTCTTC. This gives the protein CASSSGTSDNEQFF.

The V call is TRBV7-2, the J call TRBJ2-5; tentatively, D is TRBD2 (5 bases). Trimming removed 1 base from V and 3 bases from J, with 9 bases in between. The CDR3 has 14 residues. Germline V gives CDR1 SGHTA, CDR2 FQGNSA. In DNA form, the CDR3 reads TGTGCCAGCAGCTTAGGGGCGGGTGAAGAGACCCAGTACTTC. Encoded protein: CASSLGAGEETQYF.

The chain is built from TRBV9 and TRBJ1-1; D is perhaps TRBD1 (6 bases). The CDR3 length is 14 residues. Trimming took 4 bases from V and 5 from J, leaving 15 bases between them. CDR1 is SGDLS, CDR2 YYNGEE, per germline. This chain's CDR3 is CASSQTGTLTEAFF. CDR3 DNA sequence: TGTGCCAGCAGCCAAACCGGGACACTAACTGAAGCTTTCTTT.

The chain is built from TRBV11-2 and TRBJ2-5; TRBD2 matches at 11 bases. This CDR3 has 16 residues. The V gene's germline CDR1 is SGHAT and CDR2 FQNNGV. J lost 5 bases, V lost 5 bases, and 10 bases had no gene match. CDR3: CASSPGALAGGETQYF. As DNA, the CDR3 is TGTGCCAGCAGCCCCGGAGCTCTAGCGGGGGGCGAGACCCAGTACTTC.

This clone has just a few counts. This chain joins TRBV15 and TRBJ1-2, with 7 bases that match TRBD1. Trimming cost V 8 bases and J 4 bases; bases outside gene matches: 10. Germline V gene sequence: CDR1 LNHNV, CDR2 YYDKDF (reference sequence). This CDR3 is built from 14 residues. The CDR3 nucleotides are TGTGCCACCGGGACTGACAGGGCGGGCTATGGCTACACCTTC. It encodes CATGTDRAGYGYTF.

The chain recombines TRBV27 with TRBJ2-2, with D possibly being TRBD2 (5 bases). The CDR3 runs to 16 residues. From germline, CDR1 is MNHEY and CDR2 SMNVEV (reference sequence). Between the trimmed V and J ends, which lost 4 bases and 0 bases, there was a span of 12 bases. The CDR3 bases are TGTGCCAGCAGTTGGTCGGGAACGACGAACACCGGGGAGCTGTTTTTT. This codes for CASSWSGTTNTGELFF.

Many counts were recorded for this clone. At the DNA level, this CDR3 is encoded by other sequences in the same sample as well. The rearrangement uses TRBV18 and TRBJ1-2; TRBD1 might be the D (5 bases). Trimming cost V 0 bases and J 4 bases, with 9 bases left between them. The germline V gene has CDR1 KGHSH and CDR2 LQKENI. The CDR3 loop spans 14 amino acids. The chain's CDR3 is CASSPPTESYGYTF. CDR3 nucleotide sequence: TGTGCCAGCTCACCACCGACAGAGAGCTATGGCTACACCTTC.

The chain links TRBV2 to TRBJ2-2; 8 bases are a match to TRBD1. Germline CDR1 and CDR2: SNHLY and FYNNEI. The V gene end was trimmed by 6 bases and the J gene end by 6 bases; junction bases not matched to a gene: 9. The CDR3 spans 15 residues. Here the CDR3 reads CASRTDRVAPGELFF. Written as DNA, the CDR3 is TGTGCCAGCAGAACGGACAGGGTAGCTCCCGGGGAGCTGTTTTTT.

The chain joins TRBV5-1 to TRBJ2-5, with TRBD2 as a possible D gene (6 bases). This CDR3 is built from 14 residues. Germline lookup yields CDR1 SGHRS and CDR2 YFSETQ. V lost 7 bases, J lost 1 base, and 14 bases lay in between. CDR3 coding DNA: TGCGCCAGCGGCCGCCCGGGAGTCCAAGAGACCCAGTACTTC. Protein: CASGRPGVQETQYF.

V gene TRBV7-6 combines with J gene TRBJ2-3; no clear D gene. Germline assignment: CDR1 SGHVS and CDR2 FNYEAQ. CDR3 size: 13 residues. V shed 5 bases and J shed 5 bases, with 11 bases lying between them. The CDR3 DNA follows: TGTGCCAGCAGCCCTCCCGGTGGAGATACGCAGTATTTT. Its protein is CASSPPGGDTQYF.

The chain links TRBV5-4 to TRBJ2-5; possible D gene TRBD2, 6 bases. CDR1 and CDR2 from the germline V gene are SGHNT and YYREEE (reference sequence). The ends were cut back, 2 bases at V and 5 bases at J, with 22 bases in the middle. The CDR3 length is 17 residues. CDR3 amino acids: CASSLPLGLGGRETQYF. In nucleotides, the CDR3 is TGTGCCAGCAGCTTACCCCTGGGATTGGGGGGTCGGGAGACCCAGTACTTC.

J is TRBJ2-3 and V is TRBV10-3; 8 nucleotides agree with TRBD2. The CDR3 covers 12 residues. V trimming: 7 bases; J trimming: 3 bases; junction bases outside the gene matches: 0. Per the germline V gene, CDR1 is ENHRY and CDR2 is SYGVKD. The CDR3 region has the DNA TGTGCCATCAAGCGGGAGACAGATACGCAGTATTTT. As protein: CAIKRETDTQYF.

In this sample, this clone turned up once. V is TRBV5-1 and J is TRBJ1-1, with D possibly being TRBD1 (5 bases). Per germline, CDR1 SGHRS and CDR2 YFSETQ. CDR3 length: 14 amino acids. Trimming took 7 bases from V and 0 from J, leaving 13 bases between them. Here the CDR3 reads CASYPDRMNTEAFF. DNA of the CDR3: TGCGCCAGCTACCCAGACAGAATGAACACTGAAGCTTTCTTT. Full variable domain (rest looked up from reference TRBV5-1 and TRBJ1-1): KAGVTQTPRYLIKTRGQQVTLSCSPISGHRSVSWYQQTPGQGLQFLFEYFSETQRNKGNFPGRFSGRQFSNSRSEMNVSTLELGDSALYLCASYPDRMNTEAFFGQGTRLTVV.

This chain uses TRBV3-1 (or the pseudogene TRBV3-2) with TRBJ1-4, with TRBD1 identical over 7 bases. Losses at the gene ends were 4 bases for V and 12 bases for J; bases not matched to a gene: 26. Germline V gene data show CDR1 as LGHDT and CDR2 as YNNKEL (reference sequence). This CDR3 is built from 19 residues. The CDR3, as DNA: TGTGCCAGCAGCCGCCCCACTTCCCCACAGGGGCCCCCGGACGGGGAACTGTTTTTT. Residues: CASSRPTSPQGPPDGELFF.

The chain joins TRBV5-6 to TRBJ1-4; no definite D call. V gave up 0 bases and J gave up 13 bases, with 16 bases separating them. Germline V gene lookup returns CDR1 SGHDT and CDR2 YYEEEE. This CDR3 comprises 14 residues. CDR3 sequence reads: CASSLGVGAGGLFF. For the CDR3, the DNA is TGTGCCAGCAGCTTGGGGGTGGGAGCAGGAGGACTGTTTTTT. The full variable domain, in which reference TRBV5-6 and TRBJ1-4 provide the parts outside the CDR3, is DAGVTQSPTHLIKTRGQQVTLRCSPKSGHDTVSWYQQALGQGPQFIFQYYEEEERQRGNFPDRFSGHQFPNYSSELNVNALLLGDSALYLCASSLGVGAGGLFFGSGTQLSVL.

The rearrangement links TRBV27 to TRBJ2-1, with D possibly TRBD2 on 5 matching bases. CDR3 length: 16 amino acids. Trimming took off 2 bases at V and 5 bases at J, with 16 bases between the two ends. Germline CDR1 is MNHEY and CDR2 is SMNVEV (reference sequence). The CDR3 loop is CASSLRSRARDNEQFF. The CDR3 DNA reads TGTGCCAGCAGTTTACGATCGAGGGCCCGGGACAATGAGCAGTTCTTC.

This chain connects TRBV27 to TRBJ1-6; 11 bases map to TRBD1. The CDR3 covers 15 residues. The ends lost 4 bases at V and 9 bases at J; junction bases unmatched: 5. Germline V gene data show CDR1 as MNHEY and CDR2 as SMNVEV (reference sequence). CDR3 residues: CASSWTGTGGSPLHF. As DNA, the CDR3 is TGTGCCAGCAGTTGGACCGGGACAGGGGGTTCACCCCTCCACTTT.

The chain combines TRBV19 with TRBJ2-1, with TRBD2 identical over 9 bases. V was clipped by 8 bases and J by 6 bases; unmatched bases: 2. The CDR3 is made up of 12 amino acids. Germline V gene lookup returns CDR1 LNHDA and CDR2 SQIVND (reference sequence). The CDR3 DNA follows: TGTGCCAGTGGCGGGGGGGGCAATGAGCAGTTCTTC. The encoded protein is CASGGGGNEQFF.

The chain uses TRBV7-8 and TRBJ2-2, with 9 bases lining up with TRBD2. The CDR3 contains 15 residues. CDR1 is SGHVS and CDR2 is FQNEAQ in the germline V gene. Trimming removed 5 bases from V and 4 bases from J; junction bases left unmatched: 5. The CDR3 is CASSRTSAFTGELFF. The CDR3 nucleotides are TGTGCCAGCAGCAGGACTAGCGCGTTCACCGGGGAGCTGTTTTTT.

V usage is TRBV5-1 and J usage is TRBJ2-3, with 8 positions matching TRBD2. J lost 6 bases, V lost 7 bases, and 10 bases had no gene match. Germline CDR1 SGHRS, CDR2 YFSETQ. There are 14 residues in the CDR3. The CDR3 bases are TGCGCCAGCTCAGCCGGGGGGGTTCGGGATACGCAGTATTTT. Translation gives CASSAGGVRDTQYF. Variable domain in full (rest from reference TRBV5-1 and TRBJ2-3): KAGVTQTPRYLIKTRGQQVTLSCSPISGHRSVSWYQQTPGQGLQFLFEYFSETQRNKGNFPGRFSGRQFSNSRSEMNVSTLELGDSALYLCASSAGGVRDTQYFGPGTRLTVL.

This clone appeared a single time. V usage is TRBV30 and J usage is TRBJ2-7, with 8 bases identical to TRBD2. The CDR3 sequence is 13 residues long. Germline assignment: CDR1 GTSNPN and CDR2 SVGIG (reference sequence). Unmatched junction bases numbered 4, after V lost 2 bases and J lost 4 bases. CDR3 DNA: TGTGCCTGGAGTTCCGGGACTAGGTACGAGCAGTACTTC. This encodes CAWSSGTRYEQYF.

The CDR3: CASSLGTGNNSPLHF. The DNA of the CDR3 is TGTGCCAGCAGCTTGGGGACAGGGAATAATTCACCCCTCCACTTT. The gene calls are TRBV7-2 and TRBJ1-6; the match to TRBD1 covers 9 bases. The trim removed 3 bases at V and 5 bases at J, leaving 2 bases unmatched. The CDR3 is 15 residues long. Germline V gives CDR1 SGHTA, CDR2 FQGNSA.